A single sample gave rise to the 27 T cell receptor beta chains below, sequenced in a study of cytomegalovirus exposure and HLA in healthy donors. PCR amplification relied on 60 Vbeta primers (plus 13 Jbeta primers). Sequencing used immunoSEQ multiplex PCR; TCRdb keeps in-frame clones, though not all of them. This table has 90,000 to 100,000 clones, more than 70% appearing once. The sequencing input was PBMCs. All receptors derive from a female donor in good health and CMV-seronegative.

Comment on this clone: One end of the junction does not line up with germline, which may come from a read error. J is TRBJ1-2 and V is TRBV19; TRBD1 is a possible D gene (6 bases). The CDR3 is 14 residues long. Germline loops: CDR1 LNHDA, CDR2 SQIVND (reference sequence). In DNA, the CDR3 is TGTGCCAGTAGTACGGGGGGCCCCCTCTCGACTAGCTCCTTC. Protein sequence: CASSTGGPLSTSSF. The whole variable domain, filled in from reference TRBV19 and TRBJ1-2, reads DGGITQSPKYLFRKEGQNVTLSCEQNLNHDAMYWYRQDPGQGLRLIYYSQIVNDFQKGDIAEGYSVSREKKESFPLTVTSAQKNPTAFYLCASSTGGPLSTSSFGSGTRLTVV.

J is TRBJ2-2 and V is TRBV5-6; tentatively, D is TRBD2 (6 bases). The germline V gene encodes CDR1 SGHDT and CDR2 YYEEEE. The V end lost 7 bases, the J end lost 3 bases, and 19 bases lay between the germline ends. The CDR3 totals 16 residues. DNA for the CDR3: TGTGCCAGCGGAGCACCGGGACTCGAATACACCGGGGAGCTGTTTTTT. Amino acids: CASGAPGLEYTGELFF.

The DNA for the CDR3 is TGTGCCAGCAGTCAGGGGGCGCATGGCTACACCTTC. Its translation: CASSQGAHGYTF. The V gene is TRBV6-5, the J gene TRBJ1-2, with 8 bases matching TRBD1. This CDR3 spans 12 amino acids. CDR1 and CDR2 from the germline V gene are MNHEY and SVGAGI. V trimming: 5 bases; J trimming: 6 bases; junction bases outside the gene matches: 2.

The chain has TRBV7-2 and TRBJ2-1, with TRBD1 matching 12 bases. The CDR3 has 15 residues. V was pared by 6 bases and J by 7 bases, with 7 bases of the junction left unmatched. The germline gives CDR1 SGHTA, CDR2 FQGNSA. Here the CDR3 DNA reads TGTGCCAGCAGTCGTCCGGGACAGGGGGCAAATGAGCAGTTCTTC. The encoded protein is CASSRPGQGANEQFF.

J is TRBJ1-1 and V is TRBV29-1; 9 nucleotides match TRBD1. This CDR3 contains 11 residues. Germline CDR1 and CDR2: SQVTM and ANQGSEA. V dropped 7 bases and J dropped 6; count of bases not matched to a gene: 3. The CDR3, as DNA: TGCAGCGGGGACAGGGTCCCTGAAGCTTTCTTT. It yields the protein CSGDRVPEAFF.

The gene calls are TRBV19 and TRBJ1-1, with D perhaps TRBD1 (5 bases). There are 15 residues in the CDR3. Germline CDR1 reads LNHDA; CDR2 reads SQIVND (reference sequence). V lost 5 bases and J 2 bases, leaving 15 bases between the germline ends. The chain's CDR3 is CASSPDGGDNTEAFF. In DNA, the CDR3 is TGTGCCAGTAGTCCCGATGGAGGGGATAACACTGAAGCTTTCTTT.

J is TRBJ2-5 and V is TRBV5-1; TRBD1 agrees at 7 bases. J was trimmed by 0 bases and V by 4 bases; bases with no gene match: 3. This CDR3 has 14 amino acids. CDR1 is SGHRS, CDR2 YFSETQ, per germline. CDR3 residues: CASSPGTDQETQYF. As DNA, the CDR3 is TGCGCCAGCAGCCCGGGGACAGACCAAGAGACCCAGTACTTC.

In its sample, this clone was seen once. The rearrangement links TRBV9 to TRBJ1-4, with 7 bases identical to TRBD1. The germline V gene encodes CDR1 SGDLS and CDR2 YYNGEE. The length of the CDR3 is 15 residues. V trimming: 0 bases; J trimming: 4 bases; junction bases outside the gene matches: 3. This CDR3 reads CASSVEGAYNEKLFF. In DNA, the CDR3 is TGTGCCAGCAGCGTAGAGGGGGCCTATAATGAAAAACTGTTTTTT.

The chain couples TRBV5-8 to TRBJ1-5, with TRBD1 as a possible D gene (5 bases). Germline V CDR1 and CDR2: SGHTS, YDEGEE. The CDR3 is made up of 13 amino acids. The ends were cut back, 4 bases at V and 5 bases at J, with 10 bases in the middle. The CDR3 loop is CASSRGRDQPQHF. The CDR3, as DNA: TGTGCCAGCAGCAGGGGTAGGGATCAGCCCCAGCATTTT.

The chain uses TRBV7-2 and TRBJ2-7, with 7 bases fitting TRBD1. CDR3 length: 14 amino acids. V lost 4 bases to trimming and J lost 0 bases; unmatched junction nucleotides: 3. Germline V gene data show CDR1 as SGHTA and CDR2 as FQGNSA. CDR3 DNA: TGTGCCAGCAGCTCAGACAGGGCCTCCTACGAGCAGTACTTC. Its protein is CASSSDRASYEQYF.

The V call is TRBV2, the J call TRBJ2-3, with 7 bases fitting TRBD2. This CDR3 has 14 amino acids. Germline V gene data show CDR1 as SNHLY and CDR2 as FYNNEI. The junction had 11 bases not matched to a gene; V was cut back by 4 bases and J by 10 bases. CDR3 residues: CASSARDYLLAQYF. The CDR3 bases are TGTGCCAGCAGTGCCCGGGACTACCTGTTAGCGCAGTATTTT.

The genes are TRBV5-1 and TRBJ2-7, with TRBD1 matching 8 bases. The CDR3 is 14 residues long. CDR1 is SGHRS, CDR2 YFSETQ, per germline. V trimming: 4 bases; J trimming: 12 bases; junction bases outside the gene matches: 15. The CDR3, as DNA: TGCGCCAGCAGCCTCCGGGACAGGCCATCAACACTGTACTTC. It specifies CASSLRDRPSTLYF.

This sequence joins TRBV6-6 and TRBJ2-1; D uncertain. V lost 2 bases, J lost 4 bases, and 3 bases lay in between. Germline V gene sequence: CDR1 MNHNY, CDR2 SVGAGI (reference sequence). This CDR3 comprises 12 residues. This CDR3 reads CASSYRYNEQFF. The CDR3 region has the DNA TGTGCCAGCAGTTACCGTTACAATGAGCAGTTCTTC.

The chain's CDR3 is CASSSFPGRHGYTF. DNA of the CDR3: TGTGCCAGTAGCTCCTTCCCGGGGAGGCATGGCTACACCTTC. The J gene is TRBJ1-2, the V gene TRBV19; no reliable D call. V lost 6 bases and J lost 6, with 17 bases in between. CDR1 LNHDA and CDR2 SQIVND come from the germline V gene (reference sequence). The CDR3 extends over 14 amino acids.

The rearrangement joins TRBV19 to TRBJ1-2; maybe TRBD1 (5 bases). The CDR3 is 15 amino acids. Germline loops: CDR1 LNHDA, CDR2 SQIVND (reference sequence). V lost 0 bases and J lost 4, with 12 bases in between. DNA of the CDR3: TGTGCCAGTAGTATAGATCATCGGGGACTCTATGGCTACACCTTC. Protein sequence: CASSIDHRGLYGYTF.

The V and J genes are TRBV4-3 and TRBJ1-5; 8 nucleotides line up with TRBD1. The CDR3 is 15 amino acids. Per the germline V gene, CDR1 is LGHNA and CDR2 is YSLEER. V lost 3 bases to trimming and J lost 2 bases; unmatched junction nucleotides: 3. The chain's CDR3 is CASSQEDRGNQPQHF. The CDR3, as DNA: TGCGCCAGCAGCCAGGAGGACAGGGGCAATCAGCCCCAGCATTTT.

This chain joins TRBV29-1 and TRBJ2-6, with a possible D match to TRBD1 (5 bases). Trimming left V 4 bases short and J 0 bases short, with 10 bases between. Germline CDR1 reads SQVTM; CDR2 reads ANQGSEA. The CDR3 runs to 15 residues. CDR3 nucleotides: TGCAGCGTTGGACAGCTCCTCTCTGGGGCCAACGTCCTGACTTTC. As protein: CSVGQLLSGANVLTF.

This chain connects TRBV7-9 to TRBJ1-3, with 8 positions matching TRBD1. Germline-derived CDR1 and CDR2 are SEHNR and FQNEAQ (reference sequence). This CDR3 contains 18 residues. J was trimmed by 1 base and V by 4 bases; bases with no gene match: 12. CDR3 region: CASSSTKGQVGSGNTIYF. The CDR3 nucleotides are TGTGCCAGCAGCTCGACCAAGGGACAGGTCGGTTCTGGAAACACCATATATTTT.

The chain carries TRBV7-2 and TRBJ2-4; 10 bases align to TRBD2. Germline V gene data show CDR1 as SGHTA and CDR2 as FQGNSA. This CDR3 comprises 15 residues. Trimming at V came to 2 bases and at J to 9 bases, leaving 7 bases not matched to a gene. Here the CDR3 reads CASSLTLAGVGIQYF. CDR3 nucleotides: TGTGCCAGCAGCTTAACGCTAGCGGGGGTGGGCATTCAGTACTTC.

The chain couples TRBV5-1 to TRBJ2-1; perhaps TRBD1 as D (5 bases). This CDR3 contains 16 residues. CDR1 and CDR2 (germline): SGHRS, YFSETQ. The V and J ends lost 0 bases and 6 bases respectively, with 16 bases between them. CDR3 sequence reads: CASSLGARTLANEQFF. The CDR3 nucleotides read TGCGCCAGCAGCTTGGGGGCGCGGACATTGGCCAATGAGCAGTTCTTC.

This clone showed up just once. The chain is built from TRBV4-1 and TRBJ1-2, with D tentatively TRBD1 (6 bases). This CDR3 contains 14 residues. CDR1 is MGHRA and CDR2 is YSYEKL in the germline V gene. The V end was cut by 4 bases, the J end by 4 bases, with 13 bases between. Written as DNA, the CDR3 is TGCGCCAGCAGCCCTGGGACAATAGTCTATGGCTACACCTTC. Protein product: CASSPGTIVYGYTF.

The chain carries TRBV27 and TRBJ1-1; unclear D gene. This CDR3 region has 13 residues. From germline, CDR1 is MNHEY and CDR2 SMNVEV (reference sequence). The V end was cut by 2 bases, the J end by 1 base, with 5 bases between. The CDR3 DNA sequence: TGTGCCAGCAGTTTAGGGCAGAACACTGAAGCTTTCTTT. It specifies CASSLGQNTEAFF.

This sequence joins TRBV30 and TRBJ1-4; D is perhaps TRBD1 (5 bases). Germline-derived CDR1 and CDR2 are GTSNPN and SVGIG (reference sequence). The CDR3 spans 14 residues. V gave up 3 bases and J gave up 7 bases, with 15 bases separating them. CDR3 bases: TGTGCCTGGAGCAAACGGGGGGGAGTTGAAAAACTGTTTTTT. It yields the protein CAWSKRGGVEKLFF.

The chain couples TRBV7-8 to TRBJ1-6, with D perhaps matching TRBD1 (5 bases). From germline, CDR1 is SGHVS and CDR2 FQNEAQ. Trimming shortened V by 4 bases and J by 8 bases, and 9 bases separated the two germline ends. There are 13 residues in the CDR3. CDR3 bases: TGTGCCAGCAGCTCAATCAGGGATTCACCCCTCCACTTT. It codes for CASSSIRDSPLHF.

V gene TRBV19 combines with J gene TRBJ2-5; 9 bases are shared with TRBD1. The germline V gene encodes CDR1 LNHDA and CDR2 SQIVND (reference sequence). With 3 bases clipped from V and 2 bases from J, the junction kept 13 bases outside the gene matches. The CDR3 is 18 residues long. CDR3 coding DNA: TGTGCCAGTAGTATTAGGGGACAGGGTTTGGGGGAACAAGAGACCCAGTACTTC. The encoded protein is CASSIRGQGLGEQETQYF.

This chain connects TRBV5-6 to TRBJ2-2; D might be TRBD1 (6 bases). Germline V gene sequence: CDR1 SGHDT, CDR2 YYEEEE. This CDR3 is built from 15 residues. The V and J ends lost 0 bases and 2 bases respectively, with 8 bases between them. In DNA form, the CDR3 reads TGTGCCAGCAGCTTGGGGGACATCAACACCGGGGAGCTGTTTTTT. This gives the protein CASSLGDINTGELFF. Filled out from reference TRBV5-6 and TRBJ2-2, the complete variable domain reads DAGVTQSPTHLIKTRGQQVTLRCSPKSGHDTVSWYQQALGQGPQFIFQYYEEEERQRGNFPDRFSGHQFPNYSSELNVNALLLGDSALYLCASSLGDINTGELFFGEGSRLTVL.

This chain uses TRBV7-2 with TRBJ2-1; D is perhaps TRBD2 (6 bases). V dropped 8 bases and J dropped 0 bases, with 17 bases sitting between them. Germline V CDR1 and CDR2: SGHTA, FQGNSA. The CDR3 has 16 residues. The CDR3 sequence: CASQTLASNSYNEQFF. The CDR3 coding sequence is TGTGCCAGCCAAACACTAGCCTCTAACTCCTACAATGAGCAGTTCTTC.